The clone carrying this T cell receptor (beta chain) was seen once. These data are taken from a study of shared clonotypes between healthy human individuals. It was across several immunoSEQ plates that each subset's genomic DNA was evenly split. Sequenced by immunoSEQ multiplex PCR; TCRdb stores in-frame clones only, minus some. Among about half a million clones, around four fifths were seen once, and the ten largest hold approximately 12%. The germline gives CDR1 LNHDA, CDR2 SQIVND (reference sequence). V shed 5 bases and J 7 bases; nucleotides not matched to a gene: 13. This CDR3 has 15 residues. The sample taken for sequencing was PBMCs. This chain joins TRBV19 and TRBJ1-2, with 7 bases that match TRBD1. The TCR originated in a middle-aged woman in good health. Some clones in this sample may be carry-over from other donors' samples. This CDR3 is CASSSSGTVIGGYTF. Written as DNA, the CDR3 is TGTGCCAGTAGTTCATCCGGGACAGTCATAGGTGGCTACACCTTC.